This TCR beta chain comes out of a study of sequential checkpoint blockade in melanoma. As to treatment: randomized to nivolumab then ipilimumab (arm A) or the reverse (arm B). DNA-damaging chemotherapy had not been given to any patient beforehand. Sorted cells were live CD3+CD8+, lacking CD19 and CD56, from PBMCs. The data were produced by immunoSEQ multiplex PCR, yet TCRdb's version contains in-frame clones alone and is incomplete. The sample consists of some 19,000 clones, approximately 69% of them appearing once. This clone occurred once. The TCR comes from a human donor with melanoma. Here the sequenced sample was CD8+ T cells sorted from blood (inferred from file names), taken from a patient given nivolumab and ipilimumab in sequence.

The CDR3 region has the DNA TGTGCCAGCAGCGACCCGGAGCATGTCTCCTACAATGAGCAGTTCTTC. It specifies CASSDPEHVSYNEQFF. The chain couples TRBV5-4 to TRBJ2-1, with D uncertain. Germline CDR1 reads SGHNT; CDR2 reads YYREEE (reference sequence). The V end lost 4 bases, the J end lost 0 bases, and 14 bases lay between the germline ends. The CDR3 totals 16 residues.